Presented here are 13 T cell receptor beta chains from one specimen sequenced in a study of cytomegalovirus exposure and HLA in healthy donors. With 60 Vbeta and 13 Jbeta primers, the PCR was carried out. The protocol was immunoSEQ multiplex PCR, while the TCRdb copy is restricted to in-frame clones and leaves out a portion. The sample contains around 100,000 clones, around 84% of which appear only once. Sequencing input: PBMCs. The receptors here all came from a woman younger than 30 in good health and CMV-seronegative.

This chain connects TRBV28 to TRBJ2-3, with 8 bases aligning to TRBD2. J was trimmed by 2 bases and V by 5 bases; bases with no gene match: 9. Germline CDR1 MDHEN, CDR2 SYDVKM. The CDR3 totals 16 residues. The CDR3 spells CASSTYGGASTDTQYF. In DNA form, the CDR3 reads TGTGCCAGCAGTACATACGGGGGGGCCTCCACAGATACGCAGTATTTT.

This clone appeared once. The rearrangement joins TRBV7-9 to TRBJ1-1; D unresolved. The CDR3 runs 12 residues. Trimming left V 5 bases short and J 7 bases short, with 11 bases between. Germline assignment: CDR1 SEHNR and CDR2 FQNEAQ (reference sequence). Written as DNA, the CDR3 is TGTGCCAGCAGCCCAAATCTACTTGAAGCTTTCTTT. It codes for CASSPNLLEAFF.

V gene TRBV11-2 combines with J gene TRBJ2-5; 8 bases fit TRBD1. Per the germline V gene, CDR1 is SGHAT and CDR2 is FQNNGV. The CDR3 covers 16 residues. V trimming: 1 base; J trimming: 2 bases; junction bases outside the gene matches: 6. The CDR3 spells CASSLGDRTLQETQYF. The CDR3 bases are TGTGCCAGCAGCTTAGGGGACAGGACCCTTCAAGAGACCCAGTACTTC.

This clone was seen just once. The chain joins TRBV9 to TRBJ2-3; 12 nucleotides align to TRBD2. This CDR3 region has 15 residues. Trimming took 4 bases from V and 2 from J; bases not matched to a gene: 2. The germline gives CDR1 SGDLS, CDR2 YYNGEE. The CDR3 reads CASSLAGGTTDTQYF. The CDR3 coding sequence is TGTGCCAGCAGCCTAGCGGGAGGGACCACAGATACGCAGTATTTT.

The chain joins TRBV7-9 to TRBJ2-1; 13 bases line up with TRBD2. Trimming removed 5 bases from V and 4 bases from J; junction bases left unmatched: 14. Germline loops: CDR1 SEHNR, CDR2 FQNEAQ (reference sequence). The CDR3 contains 19 residues. As DNA, the CDR3 is TGTGCCAGCAGCCCCAGACTAGCGGGAGGCCCAGAGGGTTACAATGAGCAGTTCTTC. Translating gives CASSPRLAGGPEGYNEQFF. The entire variable domain, with the rest obtained from reference TRBV7-9 and TRBJ2-1, is as follows: DTGVSQNPRHKITKRGQNVTFRCDPISEHNRLYWYRQTLGQGPEFLTYFQNEAQLEKSRLLSDRFSAERPKGSFSTLEIQRTEQGDSAMYLCASSPRLAGGPEGYNEQFFGPGTRLTVL.

J is TRBJ1-2 and V is TRBV13; TRBD1 might be the D (5 bases). Trimming cost V 5 bases and J 6 bases, with 19 bases left between them. Per the germline V gene, CDR1 is PRHDT and CDR2 is FYEKMQ (reference sequence). The length of the CDR3 is 15 residues. CDR3 loop: CASSPRVKGLDGYTF. As DNA, the CDR3 is TGTGCCAGCAGCCCAAGGGTGAAGGGGCTTGATGGCTACACCTTC.

This chain connects TRBV7-9 to TRBJ2-5, with D tentatively TRBD2 (6 bases). The end of the DNA aligns better with TRBJ2-7, so the J call may be wrong. This CDR3 spans 15 amino acids. Looked up from germline, CDR1 is SEHNR and CDR2 is FQNEAQ (reference sequence). DNA of the CDR3: TGTGCCAGCACGGGACGGCGGGGAACCACCTACGAGCAGTACTTC. The encoded protein is CASTGRRGTTYEQYF.

The V call is TRBV9, the J call TRBJ2-3; D remains unclear. V lost 0 bases to trimming and J lost 2 bases, with 4 bases between them. This CDR3 comprises 13 residues. The germline gives CDR1 SGDLS, CDR2 YYNGEE. CDR3 in amino acids: CASSVAVTDTQYF. The CDR3 DNA sequence: TGTGCCAGCAGCGTAGCTGTCACAGATACGCAGTATTTT.

The chain is built from TRBV27 and TRBJ2-7; 9 positions agree with TRBD1. Germline CDR1 and CDR2: MNHEY and SMNVEV (reference sequence). The CDR3 totals 14 residues. The V gene end was trimmed by 2 bases and the J gene end by 2 bases; junction bases not matched to a gene: 1. CDR3 DNA sequence: TGTGCCAGCAGTTTAGGACAGGGGCCCTACGAGCAGTACTTC. It encodes CASSLGQGPYEQYF.

The chain links TRBV27 to TRBJ2-3; 10 bases are a match to TRBD2. Germline values: CDR1 MNHEY, CDR2 SMNVEV (reference sequence). The CDR3 has 17 residues. Trimming took 3 bases from V and 1 from J; bases not matched to a gene: 7. The chain's CDR3 is CASSFRGLAPRTDTQYF. The CDR3 region has the DNA TGTGCCAGCAGTTTTCGGGGACTAGCGCCCCGCACAGATACGCAGTATTTT.

The rearrangement joins TRBV7-3 to TRBJ2-5; possible D gene TRBD1, 7 bases. V was pared by 0 bases and J by 2 bases, with 13 bases between. The CDR3 sequence is 16 residues long. Germline CDR1 SGHTA, CDR2 FQGTGA. CDR3 sequence: CASSLTMAGGQETQYF. In DNA form, the CDR3 reads TGTGCCAGCAGCTTAACCATGGCAGGGGGGCAAGAGACCCAGTACTTC.

J is TRBJ2-3 and V is TRBV5-1; 9 nucleotides agree with TRBD2. V shed 4 bases and J 5 bases; nucleotides not matched to a gene: 11. CDR1 and CDR2 (germline): SGHRS, YFSETQ. The CDR3 spans 16 residues. The CDR3 here is CASSLVAAGGQDTQYF. CDR3 in DNA: TGCGCCAGCAGCCTGGTGGCGGCGGGGGGGCAAGATACGCAGTATTTT.

This clone occurred a few times. The chain carries TRBV6-6 and TRBJ1-1, with D hard to call. In germline, CDR1 is MNHNY, CDR2 SVGAGI (reference sequence). Trimming left V 11 bases short and J 3 bases short, with 16 bases between. The CDR3 extends over 13 amino acids. For the CDR3, the DNA is TGTGCCGGTGGGCAGGAACCTTACACTGAAGCTTTCTTT. This translates into CAGGQEPYTEAFF.